Described below is a single TCR beta chain sequence and its context. The record originates from a study of blood T cell repertoires in COVID-19. Study-wide background: The United States, Italy and Spain supplied acute and convalescent COVID-19 samples. PBMCs, B-cell-depleted T cells, or T cells provided the cDNA or gDNA that made up the material.

CDR1 is MDHEN and CDR2 is SYDVKM in the germline V gene. There are 13 residues in the CDR3. The V end was cut by 7 bases, the J end by 6 bases, with 15 bases between. Under the authors' procedure: Amplified reference gene primers provided the basis for estimating nucleated cell counts. Method: immunoSEQ multiplex PCR; TCRdb's copy keeps in-frame clones and lacks some. For V, J and clone size, that table is used; D and trimming come from the DNA. The repertoire holds about 130,000 clones, with roughly 79% as singletons. The TCR originated in a woman aged 55 to 70 with active or convalescent COVID-19. The chain recombines TRBV28 with TRBJ1-2, with a possible D match to TRBD1 (5 bases). Sequenced input: peripheral blood. The CDR3 loop reads CASTLGGSHGYTF. DNA for the CDR3: TGTGCCAGCACCCTCGGGGGATCCCATGGCTACACCTTC.